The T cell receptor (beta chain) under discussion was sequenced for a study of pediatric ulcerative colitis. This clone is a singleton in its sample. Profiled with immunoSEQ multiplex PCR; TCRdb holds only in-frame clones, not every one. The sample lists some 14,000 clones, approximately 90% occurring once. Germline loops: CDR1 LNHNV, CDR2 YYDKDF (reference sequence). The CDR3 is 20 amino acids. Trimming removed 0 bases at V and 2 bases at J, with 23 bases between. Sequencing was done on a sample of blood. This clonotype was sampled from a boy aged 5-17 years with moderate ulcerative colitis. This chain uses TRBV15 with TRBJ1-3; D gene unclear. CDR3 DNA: TGTGCCACCAGCAGAGATAAAACACCTTTAGGGTACTTCGCTGGAAACACCATATATTTT. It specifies CATSRDKTPLGYFAGNTIYF.